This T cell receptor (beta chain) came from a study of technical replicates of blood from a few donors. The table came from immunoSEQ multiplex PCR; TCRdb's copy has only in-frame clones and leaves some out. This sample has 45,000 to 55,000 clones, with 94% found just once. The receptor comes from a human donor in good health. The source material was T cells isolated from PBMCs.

The CDR3 bases are TGCGCCAGCAGCTTGACGCTAAACAATGAGCAGTTCTTC. It specifies CASSLTLNNEQFF. The chain recombines TRBV5-1 with TRBJ2-1, with D unresolved. Trimming shortened V by 1 base and J by 5 bases, and 7 bases separated the two germline ends. The germline V gene encodes CDR1 SGHRS and CDR2 YFSETQ. The CDR3 consists of 13 residues.